This T cell receptor beta chain was obtained from a study of cytomegalovirus exposure and HLA in healthy donors. The study's findings and limits: According to a subsequent analysis, TCR clusters identified in the first cohort showed a tendency to co-occur across the 120 validation repertoires.

Method: immunoSEQ multiplex PCR; TCRdb's copy keeps in-frame clones and lacks some. The sample gives 90,000 to 120,000 clones, 90% to 97% of which show up once; 0.65% to 0.7% is in the top ten. J was trimmed by 0 bases and V by 4 bases; bases with no gene match: 17. The CDR3 length is 22 residues. CDR1 is SGHVS, CDR2 FNYEAQ, per germline. Notes on this clone: As yet, its antigen is unknown.

The donors were part of the validation cohort, which consisted of more than 90 subjects and was separate from the first cohort of around 620 subjects. V usage is TRBV7-6 and J usage is TRBJ2-1; 14 positions match TRBD2. The TCR sequence derives from a woman under 30 in good health and CMV-seronegative. Sequencing was done on a sample of PBMCs. The CDR3: CASSSAPLRLAGGRSSYNEQFF. The CDR3 coding sequence is TGTGCCAGCAGCTCCGCTCCCCTAAGACTAGCGGGGGGGAGGAGCTCCTACAATGAGCAGTTCTTC.